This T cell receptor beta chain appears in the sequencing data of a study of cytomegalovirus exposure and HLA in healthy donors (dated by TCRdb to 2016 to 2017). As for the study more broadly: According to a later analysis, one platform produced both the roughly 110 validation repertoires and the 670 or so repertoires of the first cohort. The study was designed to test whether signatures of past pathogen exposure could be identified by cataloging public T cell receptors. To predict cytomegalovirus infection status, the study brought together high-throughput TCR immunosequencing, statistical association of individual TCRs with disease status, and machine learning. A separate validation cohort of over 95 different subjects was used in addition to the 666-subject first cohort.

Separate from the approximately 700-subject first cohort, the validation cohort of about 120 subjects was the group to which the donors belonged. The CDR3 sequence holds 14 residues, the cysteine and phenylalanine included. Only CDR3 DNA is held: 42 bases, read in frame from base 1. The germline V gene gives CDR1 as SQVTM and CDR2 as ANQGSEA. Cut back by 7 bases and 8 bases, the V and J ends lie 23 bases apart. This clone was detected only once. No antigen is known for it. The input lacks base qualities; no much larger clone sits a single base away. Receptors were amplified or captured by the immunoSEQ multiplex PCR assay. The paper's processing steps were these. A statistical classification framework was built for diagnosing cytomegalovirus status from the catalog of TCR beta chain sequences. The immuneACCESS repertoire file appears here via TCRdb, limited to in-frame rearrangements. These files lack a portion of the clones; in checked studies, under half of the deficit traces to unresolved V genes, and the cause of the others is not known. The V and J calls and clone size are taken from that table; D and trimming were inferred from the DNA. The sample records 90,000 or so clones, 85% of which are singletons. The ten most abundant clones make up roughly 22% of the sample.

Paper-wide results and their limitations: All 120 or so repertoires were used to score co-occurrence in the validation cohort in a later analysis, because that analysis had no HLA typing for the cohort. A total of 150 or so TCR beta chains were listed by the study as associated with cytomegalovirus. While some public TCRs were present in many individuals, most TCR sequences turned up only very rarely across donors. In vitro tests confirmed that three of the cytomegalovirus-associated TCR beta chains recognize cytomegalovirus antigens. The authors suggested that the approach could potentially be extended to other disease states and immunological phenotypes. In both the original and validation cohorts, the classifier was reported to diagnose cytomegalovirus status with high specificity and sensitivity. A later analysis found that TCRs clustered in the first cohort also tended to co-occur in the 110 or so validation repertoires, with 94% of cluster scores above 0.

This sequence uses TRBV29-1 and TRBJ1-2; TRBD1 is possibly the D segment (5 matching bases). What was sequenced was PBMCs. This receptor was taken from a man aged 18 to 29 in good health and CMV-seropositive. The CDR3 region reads CSAPGDQVAAGYTF. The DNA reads TGCAGCGCTCCGGGGGACCAGGTCGCCGCGGGCTACACCTTC.